Following are 2 T cell receptor beta chains from one sample sequenced in a study of blood T cell repertoires in COVID-19. Assay: immunoSEQ multiplex PCR; the TCRdb copy retains only in-frame clones and omits some. The data hold 250,000 to 350,000 clones, with roughly 87% observed a single time. The material sequenced was peripheral blood. These receptors all stem from a man between 18 and 29 years old with active or convalescent COVID-19.

V usage is TRBV19 and J usage is TRBJ1-1, with D unclear. Germline V gene sequence: CDR1 LNHDA, CDR2 SQIVND (reference sequence). The CDR3 is 14 residues long. The V end lost 4 bases, the J end lost 6 bases, and 15 bases lay between the germline ends. CDR3 sequence reads: CASSNPYDEPEAFF. The CDR3 nucleotides read TGTGCCAGTAGTAACCCCTACGATGAACCTGAAGCTTTCTTT.

The chain joins TRBV12-3 or TRBV12-4 to TRBJ2-1, with a tentative D call TRBD2 (5 bases). Deletions cut 6 bases from V and 6 bases from J, with 9 bases between. CDR3 length equals 12 residues. The CDR3 bases are TGTGCCAGCAGAGCGGATCCCAATGAGCAGTTCTTC. Its translation is CASRADPNEQFF.